One and the same sample provided the 11 T cell receptor beta chains below, sequenced in a study of cytomegalovirus exposure and HLA in healthy donors (dated by TCRdb to about 2017). Receptors were amplified or captured by the immunoSEQ multiplex PCR assay. The multiplex PCR relied on a mix of 60 forward primers for TCR Vbeta segments and 13 reverse primers for TCR Jbeta segments. TCRdb stores this immuneACCESS table with in-frame sequences only. Part of the clones is absent; in the studies checked, under half of the shortfall reflects unresolved V genes, and no reason is known for the rest. For this sample, the table gives over 75,000 clones. In total, the top ten clones hold 5.5% of the sample. Sample: PBMCs. The receptors stem from a girl aged 10 to 17 in good health and CMV-seropositive.

The chain links TRBV5-5 to TRBJ2-7; D may be TRBD1 (5 bases). V shed 0 bases and J shed 5 bases, with 15 bases lying between them. Germline values: CDR1 SGHKS, CDR2 YYEKEE (reference sequence). This CDR3 spans 15 amino acids. The CDR3 DNA reads TGTGCCAGCAGCTTGGTCCTTTCCTCAGGGCACGAGCAGTACTTC. Protein sequence: CASSLVLSSGHEQYF.

With regard to this clone: Compared with germline, one end of the junction differs, possibly owing to a read error. This CDR3 is also generated by other DNA sequences in the sample. The rearrangement links TRBV19 to TRBJ1-6, with D possibly matching TRBD1 (5 bases). Germline CDR1 and CDR2: LNHDA and SQIVND (reference sequence). The CDR3 length is 19 residues. CDR3: CASRPGTGQQSSYNSPLHF. For the CDR3, the DNA is TGTGCCAGTAGGCCGGGGACTGGGCAACAAAGCTCCTATAATTCACCCCTACACTTT.

The rearrangement uses TRBV4-1 and TRBJ2-3, with unresolved D. V was pared by 4 bases and J by 1 base, with 9 bases between. The germline V gene encodes CDR1 MGHRA and CDR2 YSYEKL. This CDR3 region has 14 residues. CDR3 in amino acids: CASSLVSGTDTQYF. The CDR3 bases are TGCGCCAGCAGCCTCGTATCTGGCACAGATACGCAGTATTTT.

This sequence joins TRBV1 and TRBJ1-4. TRBV1 is a listed pseudogene. The CDR3 runs to 18 residues. Here the CDR3 DNA reads TGCACCAGCAGCCAAGGCCTTACAGGCGGGAAAGGGACTGAAAAACTGTTTTTT. This encodes CTSSQGLTGGKGTEKLFF.

The chain carries TRBV27 and TRBJ1-2, with D perhaps matching TRBD1 (6 bases). The CDR3 runs to 14 residues. V dropped 5 bases and J dropped 0 bases, with 10 bases sitting between them. CDR1 is MNHEY, CDR2 SMNVEV, per germline (reference sequence). The CDR3 here is CASSDQGTNYGYTF. As DNA, the CDR3 is TGTGCCAGCAGTGATCAGGGGACTAACTATGGCTACACCTTC.

J is TRBJ2-1 and V is TRBV6-5; the D gene is possibly TRBD2 (5 bases). V was cut by 0 bases and J by 8 bases, with 8 bases left in between. Germline V gives CDR1 MNHEY, CDR2 SVGAGI. The length of the CDR3 is 13 residues. CDR3 coding DNA: TGTGCCAGCAGTTACTCGGACTTCGATGAGCAGTTCTTC. Its translation is CASSYSDFDEQFF.

The rearrangement joins TRBV27 to TRBJ2-1; maybe TRBD1 (6 bases). V shed 5 bases and J shed 0 bases, with 11 bases lying between them. The CDR3 totals 15 residues. Germline V lookup: CDR1 MNHEY, CDR2 SMNVEV (reference sequence). Written as DNA, the CDR3 is TGTGCCAGCAGTCAGGGGATAAGCTCCTACAATGAGCAGTTCTTC. This encodes CASSQGISSYNEQFF.

The chain is built from TRBV4-2 and TRBJ1-2; 8 bases match TRBD1. J was trimmed by 1 base and V by 1 base; bases with no gene match: 2. There are 15 residues in the CDR3. Germline CDR1 is LGHNA and CDR2 is YNFKEQ. The CDR3 loop is CASSQGTGSNYGYTF. The CDR3 coding sequence is TGTGCCAGCAGCCAAGGGACAGGGAGTAACTATGGCTACACCTTC.

The chain carries TRBV25-1 and TRBJ2-5; maybe TRBD1 (6 bases). V lost 6 bases and J lost 5, with 13 bases in between. Looked up from germline, CDR1 is MGHDK and CDR2 is SYGVNS. The CDR3 totals 13 residues. The CDR3 DNA is TGTGCCAGCAGGGACAGAAACGACGAGACCCAGTACTTC. This gives the protein CASRDRNDETQYF.

The chain couples TRBV12-5 to TRBJ1-4; TRBD1 matches at 8 bases. The CDR3 length is 16 residues. Germline assignment: CDR1 LGHNT and CDR2 FRNRAP. J was trimmed by 2 bases and V by 1 base; bases with no gene match: 3. CDR3 sequence reads: CASGLATGVTNEKLFF. Written as DNA, the CDR3 is TGTGCTAGTGGTTTGGCGACAGGGGTGACTAATGAAAAACTGTTTTTT.

The V and J genes are TRBV19 and TRBJ1-3; D uncertain. V was clipped by 7 bases and J by 2 bases, with 15 bases between them. This CDR3 is 15 amino acids long. Germline assignment: CDR1 LNHDA and CDR2 SQIVND (reference sequence). The CDR3: CASISGKGPGNTIYF. CDR3 nucleotides: TGTGCCAGTATTAGCGGGAAGGGTCCTGGAAACACCATATATTTT.